Shown below are 27 T cell receptor beta chains from a single sample sequenced in a study of blood T cells in healthy people across ages. For the second PCR, which ran for about 7 to 11 cycles, a sample-barcoded 5' primer and a J-beta primer mix were used. TCRdb reprocessed the 5' RACE reads via MiXCR and lists one record per CDR3 protein. The sample has about 1 million distinct CDR3 sequences, 40% to 50% seen once. The sequenced material came from blood. These receptors all stem from a woman aged 55-70 years in good health.

This chain uses TRBV18 with TRBJ2-5; D uncertain. The ends were cut back, 2 bases at V and 2 bases at J, with 9 bases in the middle. The CDR3 sequence is 14 residues long. Germline CDR1 reads KGHSH; CDR2 reads LQKENI. CDR3 protein: CASSPSVLQETQYF. CDR3 in DNA: TGTGCCAGCTCACCATCGGTGCTTCAAGAGACCCAGTACTTC.

This clonotype was seen more than once but under ten times. The chain uses TRBV28 and TRBJ1-5; D gene ambiguous. In germline, CDR1 is MDHEN, CDR2 SYDVKM. The CDR3 runs 13 residues. V lost 5 bases and J lost 2, with 7 bases in between. The CDR3 DNA is TGTGCCAGCAGTATTGAGGGCAATCAGCCCCAGCATTTT. It yields the protein CASSIEGNQPQHF.

This clonotype was found a few times. The rearrangement joins TRBV9 to TRBJ2-1; 12 bases align to TRBD2. Germline trimming cut 7 bases from V and 3 bases from J; bases unmatched to any gene: 11. In germline, CDR1 is SGDLS, CDR2 YYNGEE. The CDR3 is 17 residues long. CDR3 amino acids: CASGDGLTSGSYNEQFF. The CDR3 DNA follows: TGTGCCAGCGGCGACGGACTGACTAGCGGGAGCTACAATGAGCAGTTCTTC.

In its sample, this clonotype was seen a few times. The chain is built from TRBV29-1 and TRBJ2-7; 8 bases line up with TRBD2. This CDR3 contains 15 residues. CDR1 and CDR2 (germline): SQVTM, ANQGSEA. V gave up 7 bases and J gave up 1 base; unmatched junction bases: 12. The CDR3 sequence is CSANFAGGRSYEQYF. In DNA form, the CDR3 reads TGCAGCGCTAATTTCGCGGGGGGTCGTTCCTACGAGCAGTACTTC.

This clonotype was found a few times. The rearrangement joins TRBV6-6 to TRBJ1-2; no reliable D call. CDR3 size: 12 residues. In germline, CDR1 is MNHNY, CDR2 SVGAGI (reference sequence). Trimming took off 2 bases at V and 5 bases at J, with 6 bases between the two ends. The DNA for the CDR3 is TGTGCCAGCAGTTACGACGCTTATGGCTACACCTTC. Translation: CASSYDAYGYTF.

This chain links TRBV7-9 with TRBJ2-3; TRBD1 aligns across 7 bases. Per the germline V gene, CDR1 is SEHNR and CDR2 is FQNEAQ (reference sequence). Trimming removed 5 bases from V and 4 bases from J; junction bases left unmatched: 18. CDR3 length: 18 residues. CDR3 sequence: CASSRRAEQGRRPDTQYF. DNA of the CDR3: TGTGCCAGCAGCCGTAGGGCAGAACAGGGGAGAAGACCAGATACGCAGTATTTT. Full variable domain (outside the CDR3, taken from reference TRBV7-9 and TRBJ2-3): DTGVSQNPRHKITKRGQNVTFRCDPISEHNRLYWYRQTLGQGPEFLTYFQNEAQLEKSRLLSDRFSAERPKGSFSTLEIQRTEQGDSAMYLCASSRRAEQGRRPDTQYFGPGTRLTVL.

The chain couples TRBV29-1 to TRBJ2-5, with 11 bases lining up with TRBD1. This CDR3 spans 16 amino acids. V was clipped by 6 bases and J by 11 bases; unmatched bases: 20. Germline loops: CDR1 SQVTM, CDR2 ANQGSEA. CDR3 nucleotide sequence: TGCAGCGTCGCGTCACCCGGGACAGGGGGTTACAATGAGCAGTACTTC. This encodes CSVASPGTGGYNEQYF.

The chain recombines TRBV20-1 with TRBJ1-3; 9 positions match TRBD1. Germline V CDR1 and CDR2: DFQATT, SNEGSKA (reference sequence). Losses at the gene ends were 1 base for V and 0 bases for J; bases not matched to a gene: 1. This CDR3 has 15 residues. CDR3 protein: CSARGDRVSGNTIYF. The DNA of the CDR3 is TGCAGTGCTAGAGGGGACAGGGTCTCTGGAAACACCATATATTTT.

V usage is TRBV29-1 and J usage is TRBJ2-1; perhaps TRBD2 as D (5 bases). V was trimmed by 7 bases and J by 0 bases, leaving 13 bases between them. The length of the CDR3 is 14 residues. Germline V gene sequence: CDR1 SQVTM, CDR2 ANQGSEA. CDR3 sequence reads: CSAQSGDSYNEQFF. Here the CDR3 DNA reads TGCAGCGCTCAGAGCGGAGACTCCTACAATGAGCAGTTCTTC.

V and J are TRBV20-1 and TRBJ2-7; D not certain. The end of the DNA is better explained by TRBJ2-5, so the J call may be wrong. The germline CDR1 and CDR2 sequences are DFQATT and SNEGSKA (reference sequence). CDR3 length: 13 residues. The CDR3 DNA follows: TGCAGTGCTGGTGGAGTCAATCGGGAGACCCAGTACTTC. Its protein product is CSAGGVNRETQYF.

V gene TRBV3-1 combines with J gene TRBJ2-3, with 8 bases identical to TRBD2. Germline CDR1 LGHDT, CDR2 YNNKEL (reference sequence). This CDR3 is 16 amino acids long. With V trimmed by 0 bases and J by 4 bases, 6 bases remained unmatched. CDR3 sequence: CASSQEASGSPDTQYF. In nucleotides, the CDR3 is TGTGCCAGCAGCCAAGAAGCAAGCGGGAGCCCAGATACGCAGTATTTT.

This clonotype was detected once. V usage is TRBV20-1 and J usage is TRBJ1-5; tentative D call: TRBD1 (6 bases). Germline loops: CDR1 DFQATT, CDR2 SNEGSKA (reference sequence). The CDR3 loop spans 10 amino acids. CDR3 sequence: CRGGRQPQHF. The CDR3 nucleotides read TGCAGGGGGGGGCGACAGCCCCAGCATTTT.

V and J are TRBV7-3 and TRBJ1-5, with D possibly matching TRBD1 (5 bases). CDR1 and CDR2 from the germline V gene are SGHTA and FQGTGA. The CDR3 consists of 16 residues. V lost 3 bases and J 5 bases, leaving 17 bases between the germline ends. The CDR3 DNA reads as TGTGCCAGCAGCTTGGGGGTCGGGAACCTTGATCAGCCCCAGCATTTT. Amino acid sequence: CASSLGVGNLDQPQHF.

This rearrangement joins TRBV25-1 to TRBJ2-7; 9 nucleotides agree with TRBD2. The junction had 9 bases not matched to a gene; V was cut back by 5 bases and J by 7 bases. CDR3 length equals 14 residues. The germline V gene has CDR1 MGHDK and CDR2 SYGVNS. CDR3: CASSSSGRPGEQYF. The CDR3 nucleotides read TGTGCCAGCAGTTCAAGCGGGAGGCCCGGAGAGCAGTACTTC.

The chain uses TRBV3-1 and TRBJ1-6, with TRBD1 as a possible D gene (5 bases). The CDR3 is 14 amino acids. Germline V lookup: CDR1 LGHDT, CDR2 YNNKEL (reference sequence). V was cut by 1 base and J by 5 bases, with 6 bases left in between. CDR3 amino acids: CASSQVGDNSPLHF. For the CDR3, the DNA is TGTGCCAGCAGCCAAGTAGGGGATAATTCACCCCTCCACTTT.

Only one count was recorded for this clonotype. The V call is TRBV27, the J call TRBJ2-7, with D perhaps TRBD1 or TRBD2 (5 bases each). Germline-derived CDR1 and CDR2 are MNHEY and SMNVEV (reference sequence). Trimming cost V 2 bases and J 7 bases, with 15 bases left between them. The CDR3 contains 14 residues. The CDR3 DNA reads as TGTGCCAGCAGTTTAGCTTGGGGGAATAATGAGCAGTACTTC. Amino acid sequence: CASSLAWGNNEQYF.

The sample holds a few counts of this clonotype. The J gene is TRBJ2-3, the V gene TRBV7-8, with TRBD1 as a possible D gene (5 bases). The germline V and J ends were trimmed by 0 bases and 8 bases, with 18 bases remaining between them. Germline CDR1 reads SGHVS; CDR2 reads FQNEAQ. The CDR3 has 16 amino acids. Written as DNA, the CDR3 is TGTGCCAGCAGCTTAGCCGCGCGCAGAGACAGATCTACGCAGTATTTT. Encoded protein: CASSLAARRDRSTQYF.

The chain combines TRBV10-3 with TRBJ2-5; 8 bases are a match to TRBD2. The J call may not be correct, given that the DNA end is closer to TRBJ2-7. The CDR3 runs to 12 residues. In germline, CDR1 is ENHRY, CDR2 SYGVKD. CDR3 nucleotide sequence: TGTGCCACCGGGAGGGGGATGGACGAGCAGTACTTC. This encodes CATGRGMDEQYF.

With regard to this clonotype: At one end, the junction sequence differs from germline, possibly due to a read error. J is TRBJ2-5 and V is TRBV10-3, with D unclear. The CDR3 is 13 residues long. Germline CDR1 is ENHRY and CDR2 is SYGVKD. CDR3 residues: CAITDGPQGTQYF. The CDR3 DNA reads as TGTGCCATCACTGACGGCCCCCAAGGGACCCAGTACTTC.

The chain combines TRBV3-1 with TRBJ2-2; TRBD1 might be the D (5 bases). V lost 4 bases to trimming and J lost 0 bases, with 9 bases between them. Germline CDR1 and CDR2: LGHDT and YNNKEL (reference sequence). The CDR3 runs to 15 residues. CDR3 loop: CASSPEQANTGELFF. In nucleotides, the CDR3 is TGTGCCAGCAGCCCCGAACAGGCGAACACCGGGGAGCTGTTTTTT.

The chain links TRBV29-1 to TRBJ2-1; TRBD2 aligns across 7 bases. The CDR3 length is 11 residues. V lost 7 bases, J lost 8 bases, and 5 bases stayed unmatched. From germline, CDR1 is SQVTM and CDR2 ANQGSEA. CDR3 protein: CSGTRFDEQFF. The CDR3 DNA follows: TGCAGCGGGACTAGATTTGATGAGCAGTTCTTC.

The chain carries TRBV30 and TRBJ1-4; D is undetermined. Germline V gene sequence: CDR1 GTSNPN, CDR2 SVGIG (reference sequence). V was pared by 0 bases and J by 9 bases, with 14 bases between. The CDR3 totals 14 residues. CDR3 protein: CAWSVPQKTQKLFF. The CDR3 DNA reads as TGTGCCTGGAGTGTACCACAGAAAACCCAAAAACTGTTTTTT.

CDR3 bases: TGTGCCATCAGTGCGTTGGGACTAGCAGATGAGCAGTTCTTC. Its protein product is CAISALGLADEQFF. This chain uses TRBV10-3 with TRBJ2-1, with TRBD2 matching 9 bases. V lost 4 bases and J lost 8; bases outside the gene matches: 6. This CDR3 has 14 amino acids. Germline CDR1 is ENHRY and CDR2 is SYGVKD.

This clonotype has just one count. The chain recombines TRBV20-1 with TRBJ2-3, with a weak D call TRBD1 (8 bases). The V end was cut by 7 bases, the J end by 2 bases, with 16 bases between. Looked up from germline, CDR1 is DFQATT and CDR2 is SNEGSKA (reference sequence). The CDR3 extends over 14 amino acids. The CDR3 loop is CSGNRGTTTDTQYF. CDR3 in DNA: TGCAGTGGCAACAGGGGGACTACCACAGATACGCAGTATTTT.

There are a few counts of this clonotype. The chain joins TRBV28 to TRBJ1-4; unclear D gene. Trimming took off 3 bases at V and 5 bases at J, with 7 bases between the two ends. Germline V CDR1 and CDR2: MDHEN, SYDVKM. The CDR3 extends over 13 amino acids. The CDR3 protein is CASSLASNEKLFF. In nucleotides, the CDR3 is TGTGCCAGCAGTTTGGCCAGCAATGAAAAACTGTTTTTT. Based on the CDR3 plus reference TRBV28 and TRBJ1-4, the full variable domain is DVKVTQSSRYLVKRTGEKVFLECVQDMDHENMFWYRQDPGLGLRLIYFSYDVKMKEKGDIPEGYSVSREKKERFSLILESASTNQTSMYLCASSLASNEKLFFGSGTQLSVL.

The chain joins TRBV6-6 to TRBJ2-7; tentatively, D is TRBD1 or TRBD2 (5 bases each). V shed 3 bases and J shed 2 bases, with 14 bases lying between them. CDR1 MNHNY and CDR2 SVGAGI come from the germline V gene (reference sequence). The CDR3 has 15 amino acids. CDR3 sequence: CASSYSKGPPYEQYF. CDR3 bases: TGTGCCAGCAGTTATAGTAAGGGACCTCCCTACGAGCAGTACTTC.

This clonotype showed up just a few times. The chain carries TRBV5-1 and TRBJ2-5; no clear D. This CDR3 comprises 14 residues. Germline V gene lookup returns CDR1 SGHRS and CDR2 YFSETQ. Trimming took 9 bases from V and 0 from J, leaving 15 bases between them. The CDR3 region has the DNA TGCGCCAACAGTCCTGAACAGCACCAAGAGACCCAGTACTTC. It codes for CANSPEQHQETQYF. Drawing the rest from reference TRBV5-1 and TRBJ2-5, the complete variable domain is KAGVTQTPRYLIKTRGQQVTLSCSPISGHRSVSWYQQTPGQGLQFLFEYFSETQRNKGNFPGRFSGRQFSNSRSEMNVSTLELGDSALYLCANSPEQHQETQYFGPGTRLLVL.